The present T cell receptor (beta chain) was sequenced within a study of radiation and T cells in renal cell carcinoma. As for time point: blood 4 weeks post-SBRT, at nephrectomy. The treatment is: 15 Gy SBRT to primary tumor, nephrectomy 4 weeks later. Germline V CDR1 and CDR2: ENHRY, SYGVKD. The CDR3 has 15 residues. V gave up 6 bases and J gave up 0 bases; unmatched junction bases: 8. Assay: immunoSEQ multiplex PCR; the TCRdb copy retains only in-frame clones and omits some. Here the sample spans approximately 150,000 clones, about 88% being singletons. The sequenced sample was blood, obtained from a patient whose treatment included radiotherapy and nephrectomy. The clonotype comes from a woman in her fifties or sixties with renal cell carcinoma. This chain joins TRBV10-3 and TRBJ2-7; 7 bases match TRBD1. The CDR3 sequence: CAIRPATGNSYEQYF. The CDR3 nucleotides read TGTGCCATCAGGCCAGCGACAGGGAACTCCTACGAGCAGTACTTC.